The T cell receptor beta chain under discussion was sequenced for a study of cytomegalovirus exposure and HLA in healthy donors. CDR1 SQVTM and CDR2 ANQGSEA come from the germline V gene. The CDR3 covers 15 residues. The trim removed 7 bases at V and 0 bases at J, leaving 6 bases unmatched. Researchers ran the PCR with 60 Vbeta and 13 Jbeta primers. Clones were read by immunoSEQ multiplex PCR, and TCRdb kept only the in-frame ones, dropping some. The sample consists of 150,000 to 200,000 clones, 75% to 90% of them appearing once. This TCR was recovered from a girl under 18 in good health and CMV-seropositive. This rearrangement joins TRBV29-1 to TRBJ2-3, with 11 bases lining up with TRBD1. Sequencing was performed on PBMCs. The CDR3 sequence is CSAQRTGGSTDTQYF. CDR3 sequence (DNA): TGCAGCGCCCAAAGGACAGGGGGCAGCACAGATACGCAGTATTTT.